This T cell receptor (beta chain) is drawn from a study of control samples from healthy donors and cancer patients. Produced via immunoSEQ multiplex PCR; TCRdb's table is partial and in-frame only. The table lists approximately 150,000 clones, roughly 92% of them singletons. This CDR3 has 17 amino acids. V was pared by 3 bases and J by 0 bases, with 3 bases of the junction left unmatched. Germline V gene data show CDR1 as KGHDR and CDR2 as SFDVKD. This clone was recorded only once. Source material: blood. This chain joins TRBV24-1 and TRBJ2-6; TRBD2 matches 8 bases. The receptor's source is a woman aged 18 to 35 in good health. The CDR3 loop is CATSDRGGLSGANVLTF. CDR3 sequence (DNA): TGTGCCACCAGTGATCGGGGGGGTCTCTCTGGGGCCAACGTCCTGACTTTC.